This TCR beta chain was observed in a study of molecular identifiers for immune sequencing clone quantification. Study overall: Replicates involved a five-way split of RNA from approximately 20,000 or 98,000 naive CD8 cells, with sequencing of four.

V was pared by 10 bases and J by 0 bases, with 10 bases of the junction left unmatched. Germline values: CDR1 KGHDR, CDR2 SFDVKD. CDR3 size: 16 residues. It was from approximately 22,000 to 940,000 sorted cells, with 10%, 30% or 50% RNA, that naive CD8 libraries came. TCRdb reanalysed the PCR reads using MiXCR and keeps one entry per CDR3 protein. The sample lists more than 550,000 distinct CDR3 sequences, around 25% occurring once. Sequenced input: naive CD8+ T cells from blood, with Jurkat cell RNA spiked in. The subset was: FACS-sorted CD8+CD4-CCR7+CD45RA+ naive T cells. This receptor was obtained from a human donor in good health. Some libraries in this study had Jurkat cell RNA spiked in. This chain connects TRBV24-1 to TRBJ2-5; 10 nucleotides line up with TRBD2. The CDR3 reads CATSPGAGGYQETQYF. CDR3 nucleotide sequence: TGTGCCACTTCTCCCGGAGCGGGGGGGTACCAAGAGACCCAGTACTTC.